This TCR beta chain was recorded in a study of T cell responses to AZD1222 COVID-19 vaccine. At the level of the study: The study pooled second doses at about 4 or about 12 weeks.

The data were produced by immunoSEQ multiplex PCR, yet TCRdb's version contains in-frame clones alone and is incomplete. The sample records 150,000 to 200,000 clones, about 92% being singletons. As to this clone: Antigen unknown.

V dropped 2 bases and J dropped 2; count of bases not matched to a gene: 6. The CDR3 covers 17 residues. Germline lookup yields CDR1 LGHDT and CDR2 YNNKEL (reference sequence). Study-wide results and limits: White British donors predominated, females outnumbered males, and clonal diversity was possibly underestimated. Spike regions recognized by vaccine-associated CD4 TCRs spanned the protein, led by 160-218 and 743-854. As reported, nearly half of all spike-specific TCRs target variant regions that are unmutated.

The rearrangement joins TRBV3-1 (or the pseudogene TRBV3-2) to TRBJ2-2; 9 positions match TRBD2. This receptor was obtained from an adult in good health. Material: peripheral blood, obtained on day 0 of AZD1222 vaccination. Here the CDR3 DNA reads TGTGCCAGCAGCCAAAGCGGGGGGACTTTCAACACCGGGGAGCTGTTTTTT. Translating gives CASSQSGGTFNTGELFF.